The clone carrying this TCR beta chain has just one count. Its antigen is unknown. Trimming pared 8 bases from V and 9 bases from J, leaving 13 bases between. In germline, CDR1 is MDHEN, CDR2 SYDVKM. The CDR3 loop spans 11 amino acids. This record belongs to a study of cytomegalovirus exposure and HLA in healthy donors. On the study more broadly: Out of 150 million to 200 million T cells, an earlier analysis found about 100 million unique TCR beta sequences in total.

The PCR employed 60 Vbeta primers together with 13 Jbeta primers. TCRdb's table, derived via immunoSEQ multiplex PCR, lists solely in-frame clones and lacks some. The sample records just over 150,000 clones, around 88% being singletons. The study's findings and limits: Within a later analysis, the majority of CMV-associated TCR beta chains appeared HLA-restricted. Earlier analysis yielded a pattern in which most TCR beta V segments were productive about 87% or about 30% of the time.

The chain has TRBV28 and TRBJ1-2; D is perhaps TRBD1 (5 bases). The TCR comes from a woman aged 18-29 years in good health and CMV-seronegative. The sequencing sample was made of PBMCs. CDR3 region: CASCLGPSYTF. The CDR3 bases are TGTGCCAGCTGCCTGGGGCCCAGCTACACCTTC.